Listed below are T cell receptor beta chains from one sample, sequenced in a study of T cell responses to AZD1222 COVID-19 vaccine. Only in-frame clones appear in the TCRdb table, and some are missing; sequencing was by immunoSEQ multiplex PCR. This sample has tens of thousands of clones, with approximately 89% found just once. This specimen consisted of peripheral blood, obtained 28 days after the second AZD1222 dose. The receptors shown here come from an adult who received the AZD1222 COVID-19 vaccine. Each CDR3 is given with its conserved first and last residue. A D gene is named only where the DNA matches it firmly. Expanded clones get a size class; other rows say once, few or many, or leave the size out.

V: TRBV20-1
J: TRBJ1-2
D: NA
size: NA
DNA: TGCAGTGCCAGGGGCCCACCTTACACCTTC
CDR3: CSARGPPYTF

V: TRBV27
J: TRBJ2-7
D: NA
size: NA
DNA: TGTGCCAGCAGTTCTGGGACCCAGGAGAGGTACGAGCAGTACTTC
CDR3: CASSSGTQERYEQYF

V: TRBV27
J: TRBJ1-1
D: NA
size: NA
DNA: TGTGCCAGCAGTTTATCCCTACGACATTCTGAAGCTTTCTTT
CDR3: CASSLSLRHSEAFF

V: TRBV12-3/TRBV12-4
J: TRBJ2-2
D: TRBD2
size: NA
DNA: TGTGCCAGCACTATAATGGGACTACCCGAGCTGTTTTTT
CDR3: CASTIMGLPELFF

V: TRBV18
J: TRBJ1-4
D: NA
size: NA
DNA: TGTGCCAGCTCAACGGACGAAAAACTGTTTTTT
CDR3: CASSTDEKLFF

V: TRBV2
J: TRBJ2-7
D: NA
size: NA
DNA: TGTGCCAGCAGTGAGGTCCCCGACACCTCACAGTACTTC
CDR3: CASSEVPDTSQYF

V: TRBV9
J: TRBJ2-1
D: NA
size: NA
DNA: TGTGCCAGCAGCGTAGCTGTGAGGAATGAGCAGTTCTTC
CDR3: CASSVAVRNEQFF

V: TRBV28
J: TRBJ1-4
D: TRBD1
size: NA
DNA: TGTGCCAGTACGGGAGGGGGCGAAAAACTGTTTTTT
CDR3: CASTGGGEKLFF

V: TRBV27
J: TRBJ1-2
D: NA
size: NA
DNA: TGTGCCAGCAGTTCGACAGGTTCCTATGGCTACACCTTC
CDR3: CASSSTGSYGYTF

V: TRBV28
J: TRBJ2-1
D: NA
size: NA
DNA: TGTGCCAGCTCGGGAGCCTCCATGTTGTACAATGAGCAGTTCTTC
CDR3: CASSGASMLYNEQFF

V: TRBV2
J: TRBJ1-2
D: NA
size: NA
DNA: TGTGCCAGCAGTGGGACCGAGAACTATGGCTACACCTTC
CDR3: CASSGTENYGYTF

V: TRBV24-1
J: TRBJ2-2
D: TRBD1
size: NA
DNA: TGTGCCACCAGTGATTCCTGGGGGACAGGGAACACCGGGGAGCTGTTTTTT
CDR3: CATSDSWGTGNTGELFF

V: TRBV21-1
J: TRBJ1-1
D: NA
size: NA
DNA: TGTGCCAGCAGCAAACCCCCCAGGGGGAACACTGAAGCTTTCTTT
CDR3: CASSKPPRGNTEAFF

V: TRBV6-2/TRBV6-3
J: TRBJ2-2
D: NA
size: NA
DNA: TGTGCCAGCAGTTGGATAGGGACCAACACCGGGGAGCTGTTTTTT
CDR3: CASSWIGTNTGELFF

V: TRBV19
J: TRBJ2-1
D: NA
size: NA
DNA: TGTGCCAGTAGGATGCAGGGGAGCTCCTACAATGAGCAGTTCTTC
CDR3: CASRMQGSSYNEQFF

V: TRBV19
J: TRBJ1-3
D: TRBD1
size: once
DNA: TGTGCCAGTAGTGTTTATTCCGGACAGGGGGCTGGAAACACCATATATTTT
CDR3: CASSVYSGQGAGNTIYF

V: TRBV7-9
J: TRBJ2-3
D: NA
size: NA
DNA: TGTGCCAGCAGGATGGACAGCACAGATACGCAGTATTTT
CDR3: CASRMDSTDTQYF

V: TRBV7-9
J: TRBJ1-1
D: NA
size: NA
DNA: TGTGCCAGCAGCCCCTTTGGGAACACTGAAGCTTTCTTT
CDR3: CASSPFGNTEAFF

V: TRBV5-1
J: TRBJ1-1
D: NA
size: few
DNA: TGCGCCAGCAGATCGTTACAGACTTGGAACACTGAAGCTTTCTTT
CDR3: CASRSLQTWNTEAFF

V: TRBV5-6
J: TRBJ1-4
D: NA
size: NA
DNA: TGTGCCAGCAGCCCGACACGATGGGGTCGGGATGAAAAACTGTTTTTT
CDR3: CASSPTRWGRDEKLFF

V: TRBV7-2
J: TRBJ1-2
D: TRBD1
size: once
DNA: TGTGCCAGCAGCTCCCAGGGACAGGGGACTGGTGGCTACACCTTC
CDR3: CASSSQGQGTGGYTF

V: TRBV6-1
J: TRBJ2-1
D: NA
size: NA
DNA: TGTGCCAGCAGTGAAGGAAGGCCCTCTCTTCGGTTCTTC
CDR3: CASSEGRPSLRFF

V: TRBV18
J: TRBJ1-2
D: NA
size: NA
DNA: TGTGCCAGCTCACCAAACAGGGACTCTGGCTATGGCTACACCTTC
CDR3: CASSPNRDSGYGYTF

V: TRBV10-1
J: TRBJ1-2
D: NA
size: NA
DNA: TGCGCCAGCAGTCCCGACTCTTCCTCTGGCTACACCTTC
CDR3: CASSPDSSSGYTF

V: TRBV29-1
J: TRBJ2-3
D: NA
size: NA
DNA: TGCAGCGTTGTTGGGGGCACAGATACGCAGTATTTT
CDR3: CSVVGGTDTQYF

V: TRBV7-2
J: TRBJ2-5
D: NA
size: NA
DNA: TGTGCCAGCAGCTTAGGGGCGGGGTCGCGAGAGACCCAGTACTTC
CDR3: CASSLGAGSRETQYF

V: TRBV5-1
J: TRBJ2-1
D: TRBD2
size: NA
DNA: TGCGCCAGCAGCTTGAGCGGGAGGGCCTTCGATGAGCAGTTCTTC
CDR3: CASSLSGRAFDEQFF

V: TRBV9
J: TRBJ1-1
D: NA
size: NA
DNA: TGTGCCAGCAGCGAAGGGTTTTTGGGGCCTCTGAACACTGAAGCTTTCTTT
CDR3: CASSEGFLGPLNTEAFF

V: TRBV24-1
J: TRBJ2-4
D: NA
size: NA
DNA: TGTGCCACCAGTGATACGACCCCAGGGACCAAAAACATTCAGTACTTC
CDR3: CATSDTTPGTKNIQYF

V: TRBV10-3
J: TRBJ1-3
D: NA
size: NA
DNA: TGTGCCATCTCGACAACAGGGATCGAGTCTGGAAACACCATATATTTT
CDR3: CAISTTGIESGNTIYF

V: TRBV19
J: TRBJ1-2
D: NA
size: NA
DNA: TGTGCCAGTAGTATTCCTCTCAGTGGCTACACCTTC
CDR3: CASSIPLSGYTF

V: TRBV19
J: TRBJ1-1
D: NA
size: NA
DNA: TGTGCCAGTAGTATAACGGTGAACACTGAAGCTTTCTTT
CDR3: CASSITVNTEAFF

V: TRBV28
J: TRBJ2-5
D: NA
size: NA
DNA: TGTGCCAGCAGGTTAGGGGGCCAAGAGACCCAGTACTTC
CDR3: CASRLGGQETQYF

V: TRBV19
J: TRBJ2-5
D: TRBD2
size: NA
DNA: TGTGCCAGTAGTCAAGCGGGGCAAGAGACCCAGTACTTC
CDR3: CASSQAGQETQYF

V: TRBV7-6
J: TRBJ2-3
D: NA
size: few
DNA: TGTGCCAGCAGCGCCCGGTCCGACCTCCCCACAGATACGCAGTATTTT
CDR3: CASSARSDLPTDTQYF

V: TRBV11-3
J: TRBJ1-1
D: NA
size: NA
DNA: TGTGCCAGCAGCTTGGGTACGCGGAGAGCGAACACTGAAGCTTTCTTT
CDR3: CASSLGTRRANTEAFF

V: TRBV11-3
J: TRBJ1-6
D: TRBD1
size: NA
DNA: TGTGCCAGCAGCTTAGAAGGGACAGATAATTCACCCCTCCACTTT
CDR3: CASSLEGTDNSPLHF

V: TRBV7-6
J: TRBJ2-1
D: TRBD2
size: NA
DNA: TGTGCCAGCAGTCCGGGACTAGCGGTGCCTGAGCAGTTCTTC
CDR3: CASSPGLAVPEQFF

V: TRBV20-1
J: TRBJ2-1
D: TRBD1
size: NA
DNA: TGCAGTGCTAGTCACACCCCCGGGGACAGGGGGGTTTTCTTC
CDR3: CSASHTPGDRGVFF

V: TRBV7-9
J: TRBJ1-2
D: NA
size: NA
DNA: TGTGCCAGCAGCACCGGACAGTATGGCTACACCTTC
CDR3: CASSTGQYGYTF

V: TRBV29-1
J: TRBJ1-3
D: NA
size: NA
DNA: TGCAGCGTTGCCGCGGGGAGCTCTGGAAACACCATATATTTT
CDR3: CSVAAGSSGNTIYF

V: TRBV13
J: TRBJ1-5
D: NA
size: NA
DNA: TGTGCCAGCAGCTTAGCCCCAAATCAGCCCCAGCATTTT
CDR3: CASSLAPNQPQHF

V: TRBV5-1
J: TRBJ2-7
D: TRBD2
size: NA
DNA: TGCGCCAGCAGCCCACCGGGACTAGCTTCCGAGCAGTACTTC
CDR3: CASSPPGLASEQYF

V: TRBV5-1
J: TRBJ1-1
D: NA
size: NA
DNA: TGCGCCAGCAGCGAGCAGGGAAGTACTGAAGCTTTCTTT
CDR3: CASSEQGSTEAFF

V: TRBV30
J: TRBJ1-5
D: NA
size: NA
DNA: TGTGCCTGGAGCGAAGGCCTCACAGCGGGTTGGATACAGCCCCAGCATTTT
CDR3: CAWSEGLTAGWIQPQHF

V: TRBV19
J: TRBJ2-7
D: NA
size: NA
DNA: TGTGCCAGTAATGCCGGGACACTGACCTACGAGCAGTACTTC
CDR3: CASNAGTLTYEQYF

V: TRBV12-3/TRBV12-4
J: TRBJ1-5
D: NA
size: NA
DNA: TGTGCCCCGCGTGGAAAGGATCAGCCCCAGCATTTT
CDR3: CAPRGKDQPQHF

V: TRBV7-2
J: TRBJ1-6
D: NA
size: NA
DNA: TGTGCCAGCAGCTTAGTGGCACTCTATAATTCACCCCTCCACTTT
CDR3: CASSLVALYNSPLHF

V: TRBV2
J: TRBJ2-2
D: TRBD2
size: NA
DNA: TGTGCCAGCTCGCCCTACGCTAGCGGGACCGTGACCGGGGAGCTGTTTTTT
CDR3: CASSPYASGTVTGELFF

V: TRBV5-1
J: TRBJ2-3
D: TRBD1
size: NA
DNA: TGCGCCAGCAGCCTCGACAGGGGTACAGATACGCAGTATTTT
CDR3: CASSLDRGTDTQYF

V: TRBV9
J: TRBJ1-6
D: NA
size: NA
DNA: TGTGCCAGCAGCCCCAGTTTAAAACCCCTCCACTTT
CDR3: CASSPSLKPLHF

V: TRBV5-1
J: TRBJ2-7
D: NA
size: NA
DNA: TGCGCCAGCAGCTTGTTTAGCACAGGGAACGAGCAGTACTTC
CDR3: CASSLFSTGNEQYF